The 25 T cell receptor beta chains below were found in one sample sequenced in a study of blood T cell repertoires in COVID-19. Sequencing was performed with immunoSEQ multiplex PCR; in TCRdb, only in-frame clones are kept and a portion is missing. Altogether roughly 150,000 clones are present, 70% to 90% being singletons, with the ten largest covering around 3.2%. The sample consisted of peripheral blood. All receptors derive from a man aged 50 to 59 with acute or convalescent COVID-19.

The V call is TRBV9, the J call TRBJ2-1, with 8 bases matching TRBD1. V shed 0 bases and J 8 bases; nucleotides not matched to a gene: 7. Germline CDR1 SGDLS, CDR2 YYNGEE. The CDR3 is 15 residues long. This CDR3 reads CASSVGGTGLHEQFF. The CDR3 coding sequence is TGTGCCAGCAGCGTAGGGGGGACAGGTCTTCATGAGCAGTTCTTC.

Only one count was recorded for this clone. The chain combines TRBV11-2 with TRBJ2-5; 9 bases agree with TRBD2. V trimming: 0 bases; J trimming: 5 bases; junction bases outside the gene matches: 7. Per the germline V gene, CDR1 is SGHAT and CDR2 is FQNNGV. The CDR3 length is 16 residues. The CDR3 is CASSLDRASGGETQYF. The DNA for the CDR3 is TGTGCCAGCAGCTTAGACAGGGCCAGCGGGGGGGAGACCCAGTACTTC.

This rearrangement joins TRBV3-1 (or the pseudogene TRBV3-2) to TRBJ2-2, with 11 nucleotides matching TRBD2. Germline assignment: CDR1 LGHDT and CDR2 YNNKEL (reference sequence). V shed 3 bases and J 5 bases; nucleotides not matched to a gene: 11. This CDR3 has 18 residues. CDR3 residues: CASSHPLAGGPGTGELFF. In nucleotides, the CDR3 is TGTGCCAGCAGCCATCCGCTAGCGGGAGGCCCGGGGACCGGGGAGCTGTTTTTT.

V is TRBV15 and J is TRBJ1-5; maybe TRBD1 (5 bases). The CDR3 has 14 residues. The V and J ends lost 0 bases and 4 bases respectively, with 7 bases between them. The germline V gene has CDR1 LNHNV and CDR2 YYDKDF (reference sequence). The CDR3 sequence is CATSRDQGNQPQHF. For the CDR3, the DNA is TGTGCCACCAGCAGAGATCAGGGAAATCAGCCCCAGCATTTT.

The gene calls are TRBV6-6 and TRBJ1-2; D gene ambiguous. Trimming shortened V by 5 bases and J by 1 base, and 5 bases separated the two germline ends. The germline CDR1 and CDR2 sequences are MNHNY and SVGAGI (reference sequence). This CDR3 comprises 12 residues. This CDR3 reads CASSPVNYGYTF. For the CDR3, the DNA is TGTGCCAGCAGTCCTGTTAACTATGGCTACACCTTC.

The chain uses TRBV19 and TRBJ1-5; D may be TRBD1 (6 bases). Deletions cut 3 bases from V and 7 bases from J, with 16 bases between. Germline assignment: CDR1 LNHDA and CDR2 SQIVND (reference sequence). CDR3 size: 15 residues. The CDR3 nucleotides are TGTGCCAGTAGTATTTTTGCAGGGGCGGGCCAGCCCCAGCATTTT. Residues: CASSIFAGAGQPQHF.

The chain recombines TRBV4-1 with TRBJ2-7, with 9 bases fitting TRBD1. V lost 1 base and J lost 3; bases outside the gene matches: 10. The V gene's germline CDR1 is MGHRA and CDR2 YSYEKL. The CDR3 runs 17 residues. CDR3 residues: CASSQVIGTGSFYEQYF. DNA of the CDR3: TGCGCCAGCAGCCAAGTCATTGGGACAGGGTCCTTCTACGAGCAGTACTTC.

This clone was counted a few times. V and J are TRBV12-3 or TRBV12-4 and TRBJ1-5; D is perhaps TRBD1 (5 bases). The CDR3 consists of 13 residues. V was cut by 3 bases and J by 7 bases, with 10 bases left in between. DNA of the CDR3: TGTGCCAGCAGTTTCAGGGTACTCCAGCCCCAGCATTTT. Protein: CASSFRVLQPQHF.

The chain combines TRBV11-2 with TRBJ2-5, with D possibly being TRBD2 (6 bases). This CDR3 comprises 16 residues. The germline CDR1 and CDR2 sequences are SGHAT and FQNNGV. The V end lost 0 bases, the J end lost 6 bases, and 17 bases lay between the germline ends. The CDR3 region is CASSLDHRGFEKTQYF. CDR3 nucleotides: TGTGCCAGCAGCTTAGATCATCGGGGGTTCGAAAAGACCCAGTACTTC.

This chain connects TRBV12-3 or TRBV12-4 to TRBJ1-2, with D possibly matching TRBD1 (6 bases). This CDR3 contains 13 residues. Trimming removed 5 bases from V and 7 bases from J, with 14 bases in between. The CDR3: CASSQDRTRGYTF. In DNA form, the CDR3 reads TGTGCCAGCAGTCAAGACAGGACGCGTGGCTACACCTTC.

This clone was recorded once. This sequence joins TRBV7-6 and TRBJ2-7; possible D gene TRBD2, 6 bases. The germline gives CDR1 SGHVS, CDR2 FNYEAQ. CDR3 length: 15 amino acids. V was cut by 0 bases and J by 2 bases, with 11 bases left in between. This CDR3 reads CASSLAAGSTYEQYF. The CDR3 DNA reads TGTGCCAGCAGCTTAGCCGCGGGGTCCACCTACGAGCAGTACTTC.

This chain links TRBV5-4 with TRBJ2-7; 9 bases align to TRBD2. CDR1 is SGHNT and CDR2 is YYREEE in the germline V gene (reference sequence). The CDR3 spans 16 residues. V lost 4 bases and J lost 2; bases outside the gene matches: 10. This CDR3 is CASSPTGSGRTYEQYF. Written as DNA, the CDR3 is TGTGCCAGCAGCCCTACGGGGAGCGGGAGGACCTACGAGCAGTACTTC.

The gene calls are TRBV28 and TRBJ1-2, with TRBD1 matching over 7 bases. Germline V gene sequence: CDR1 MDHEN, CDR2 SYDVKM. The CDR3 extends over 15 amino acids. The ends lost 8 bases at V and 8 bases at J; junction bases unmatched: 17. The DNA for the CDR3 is TGTGCCAGCGAGATTAGGACAGGTCCTTCGCGAGGCTACACCTTC. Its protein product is CASEIRTGPSRGYTF.

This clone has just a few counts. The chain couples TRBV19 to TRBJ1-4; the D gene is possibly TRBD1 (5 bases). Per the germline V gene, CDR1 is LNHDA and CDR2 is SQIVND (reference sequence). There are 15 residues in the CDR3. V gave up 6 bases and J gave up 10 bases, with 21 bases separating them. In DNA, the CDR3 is TGTGCCAGTAGAGACACGGGACTCAAGAGGGGAAAACTGTTTTTT. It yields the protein CASRDTGLKRGKLFF.

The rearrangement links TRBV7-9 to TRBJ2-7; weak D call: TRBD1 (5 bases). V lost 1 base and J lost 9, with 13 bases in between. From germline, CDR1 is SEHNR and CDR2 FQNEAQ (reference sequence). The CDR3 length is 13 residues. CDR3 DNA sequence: TGTGCCAGCAGCTTAGGGACACTGCAGGGGCAGTACTTC. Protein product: CASSLGTLQGQYF.

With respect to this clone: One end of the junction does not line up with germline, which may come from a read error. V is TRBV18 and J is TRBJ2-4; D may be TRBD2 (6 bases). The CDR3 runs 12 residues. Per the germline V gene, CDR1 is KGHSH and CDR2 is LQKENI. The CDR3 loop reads CASSPGQAGTWF. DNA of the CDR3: TGTGCCAGCTCACCCGGACAAGCTGGGACTTGGTTC.

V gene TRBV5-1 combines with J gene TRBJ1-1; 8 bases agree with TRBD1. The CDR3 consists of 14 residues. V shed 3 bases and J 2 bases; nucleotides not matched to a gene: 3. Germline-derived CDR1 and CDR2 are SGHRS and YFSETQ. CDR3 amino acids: CASSSGTGNTEAFF. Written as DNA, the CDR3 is TGCGCCAGCAGCTCCGGGACAGGCAACACTGAAGCTTTCTTT. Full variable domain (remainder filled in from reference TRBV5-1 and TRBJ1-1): KAGVTQTPRYLIKTRGQQVTLSCSPISGHRSVSWYQQTPGQGLQFLFEYFSETQRNKGNFPGRFSGRQFSNSRSEMNVSTLELGDSALYLCASSSGTGNTEAFFGQGTRLTVV.

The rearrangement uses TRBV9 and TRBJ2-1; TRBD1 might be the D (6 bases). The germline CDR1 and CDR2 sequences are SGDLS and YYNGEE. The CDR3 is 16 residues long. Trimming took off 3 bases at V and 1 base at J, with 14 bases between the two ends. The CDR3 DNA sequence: TGTGCCAGCAGCGCCCACTCTGGACAGTCCTACAATGAGCAGTTCTTC. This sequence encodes CASSAHSGQSYNEQFF.

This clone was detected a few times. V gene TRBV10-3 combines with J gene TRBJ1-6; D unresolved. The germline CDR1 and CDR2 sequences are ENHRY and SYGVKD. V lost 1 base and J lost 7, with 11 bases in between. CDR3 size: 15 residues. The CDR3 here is CAISEFEGANSPLHF. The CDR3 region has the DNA TGTGCCATCAGTGAGTTCGAGGGCGCCAATTCACCCCTCCACTTT.

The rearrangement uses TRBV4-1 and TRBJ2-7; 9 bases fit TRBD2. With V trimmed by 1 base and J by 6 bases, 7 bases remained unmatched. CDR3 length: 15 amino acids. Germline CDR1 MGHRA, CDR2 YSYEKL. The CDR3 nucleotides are TGCGCCAGCAGCCAAGGTGGCGGGAGGGCAGGCGAGCAGTACTTC. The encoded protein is CASSQGGGRAGEQYF.

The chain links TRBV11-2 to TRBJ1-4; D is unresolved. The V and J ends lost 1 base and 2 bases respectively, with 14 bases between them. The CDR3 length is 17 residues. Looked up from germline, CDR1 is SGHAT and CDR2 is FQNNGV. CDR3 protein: CASSLVWPRGTNEKLFF. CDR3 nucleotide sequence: TGTGCCAGCAGCTTAGTGTGGCCCCGAGGCACTAATGAAAAACTGTTTTTT.

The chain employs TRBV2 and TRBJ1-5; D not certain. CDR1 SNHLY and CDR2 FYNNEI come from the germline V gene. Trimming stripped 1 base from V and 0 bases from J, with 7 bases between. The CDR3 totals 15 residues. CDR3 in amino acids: CASSEGLYSNQPQHF. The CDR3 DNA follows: TGTGCCAGCAGTGAAGGTCTTTATAGCAATCAGCCCCAGCATTTT.

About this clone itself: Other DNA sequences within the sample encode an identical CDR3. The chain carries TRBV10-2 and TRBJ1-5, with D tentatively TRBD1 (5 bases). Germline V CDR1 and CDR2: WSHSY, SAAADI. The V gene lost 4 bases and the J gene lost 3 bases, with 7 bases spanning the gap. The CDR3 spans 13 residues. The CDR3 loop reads CASSGQINQPQHF. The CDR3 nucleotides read TGCGCCAGCAGTGGACAGATCAATCAGCCCCAGCATTTT.

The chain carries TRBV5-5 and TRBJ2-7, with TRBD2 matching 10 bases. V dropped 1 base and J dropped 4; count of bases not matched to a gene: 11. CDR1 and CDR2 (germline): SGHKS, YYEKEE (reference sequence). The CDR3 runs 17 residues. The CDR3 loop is CASSLRLSGGIIYEQYF. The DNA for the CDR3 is TGTGCCAGCAGCTTGCGTCTTAGCGGGGGGATCATTTACGAGCAGTACTTC.

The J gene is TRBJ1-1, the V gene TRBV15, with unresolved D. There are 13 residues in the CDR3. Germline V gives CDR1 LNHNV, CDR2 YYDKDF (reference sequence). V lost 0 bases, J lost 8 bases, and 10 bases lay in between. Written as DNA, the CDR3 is TGTGCCACCAGCAGAGATCCGAGTCAAGAAGCTTTCTTT. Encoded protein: CATSRDPSQEAFF.